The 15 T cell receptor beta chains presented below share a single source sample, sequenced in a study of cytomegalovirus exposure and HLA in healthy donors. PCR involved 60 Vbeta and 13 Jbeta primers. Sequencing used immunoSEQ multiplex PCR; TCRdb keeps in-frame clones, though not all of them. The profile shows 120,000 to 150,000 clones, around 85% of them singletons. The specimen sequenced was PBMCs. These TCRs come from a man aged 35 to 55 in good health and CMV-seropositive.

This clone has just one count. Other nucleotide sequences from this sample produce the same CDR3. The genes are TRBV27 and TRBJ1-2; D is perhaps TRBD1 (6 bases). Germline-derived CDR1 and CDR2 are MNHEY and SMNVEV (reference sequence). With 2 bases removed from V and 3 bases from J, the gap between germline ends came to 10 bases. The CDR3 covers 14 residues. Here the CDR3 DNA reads TGTGCCAGCAGTTTAAAGCCAGGGGACTATGGCTACACCTTC. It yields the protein CASSLKPGDYGYTF.

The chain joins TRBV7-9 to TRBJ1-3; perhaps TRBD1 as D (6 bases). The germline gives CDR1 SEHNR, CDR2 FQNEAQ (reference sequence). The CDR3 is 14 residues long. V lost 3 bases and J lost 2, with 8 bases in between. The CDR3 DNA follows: TGTGCCAGCAGCTTTTGGACAGCTGGAAACACCATATATTTT. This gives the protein CASSFWTAGNTIYF.

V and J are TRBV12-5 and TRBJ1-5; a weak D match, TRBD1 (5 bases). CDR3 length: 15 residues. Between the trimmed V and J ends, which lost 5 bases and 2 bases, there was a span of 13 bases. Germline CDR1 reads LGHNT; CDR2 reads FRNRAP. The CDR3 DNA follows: TGTGCTAGTGGTACCCTGGGAGGGGGCAATCAGCCCCAGCATTTT. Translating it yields CASGTLGGGNQPQHF.

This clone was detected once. The CDR3 spells CASSTSGTGGRGQYF. CDR3 bases: TGTGCCAGCAGTACCTCCGGGACAGGGGGTCGCGGGCAGTACTTC. The rearrangement joins TRBV28 to TRBJ2-7; 11 nucleotides match TRBD1. The CDR3 is 15 amino acids. Germline loops: CDR1 MDHEN, CDR2 SYDVKM. Trimming took 5 bases from V and 9 from J; bases not matched to a gene: 12.

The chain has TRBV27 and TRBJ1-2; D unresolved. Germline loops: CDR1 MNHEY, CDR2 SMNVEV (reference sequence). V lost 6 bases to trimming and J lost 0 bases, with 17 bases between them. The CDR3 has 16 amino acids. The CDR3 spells CASSERTAGANYGYTF. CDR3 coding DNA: TGTGCCAGCAGCGAACGGACTGCCGGAGCTAACTATGGCTACACCTTC.

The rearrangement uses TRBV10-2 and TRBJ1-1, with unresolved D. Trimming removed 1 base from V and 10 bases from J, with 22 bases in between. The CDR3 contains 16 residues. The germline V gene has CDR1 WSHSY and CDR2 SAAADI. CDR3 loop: CASSEFKRVSGVGAFF. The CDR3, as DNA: TGCGCCAGCAGTGAGTTTAAGAGGGTTTCGGGTGTTGGAGCTTTCTTT.

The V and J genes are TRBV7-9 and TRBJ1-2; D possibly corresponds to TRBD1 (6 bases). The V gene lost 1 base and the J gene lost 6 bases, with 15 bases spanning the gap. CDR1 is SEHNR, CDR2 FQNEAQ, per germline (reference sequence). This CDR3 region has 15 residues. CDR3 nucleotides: TGTGCCAGCAGCTTAGGGGGGGGCATTCTGAATGGCTACACCTTC. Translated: CASSLGGGILNGYTF.

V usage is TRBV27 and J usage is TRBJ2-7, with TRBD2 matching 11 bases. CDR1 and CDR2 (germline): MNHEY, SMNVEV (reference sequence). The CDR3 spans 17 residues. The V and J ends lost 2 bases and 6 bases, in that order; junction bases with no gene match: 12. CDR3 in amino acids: CASSLISGREMEGEQYF. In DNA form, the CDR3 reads TGTGCCAGCAGTTTAATTAGCGGGAGGGAAATGGAGGGCGAGCAGTACTTC.

CDR3 loop: CATVDRVGTEAFF. The DNA for the CDR3 is TGTGCCACCGTCGACAGGGTGGGCACTGAAGCTTTCTTT. The rearrangement joins TRBV10-3 to TRBJ1-1; 7 positions match TRBD1. The CDR3 has 13 amino acids. Germline V CDR1 and CDR2: ENHRY, SYGVKD. With 10 bases clipped from V and 4 bases from J, the junction kept 9 bases outside the gene matches.

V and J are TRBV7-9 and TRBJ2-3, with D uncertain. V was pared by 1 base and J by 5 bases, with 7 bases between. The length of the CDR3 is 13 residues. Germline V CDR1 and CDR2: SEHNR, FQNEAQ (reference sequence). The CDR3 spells CASSLGVLDTQYF. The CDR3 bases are TGTGCCAGCAGCTTAGGCGTATTAGATACGCAGTATTTT. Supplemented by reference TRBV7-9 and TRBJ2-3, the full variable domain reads DTGVSQNPRHKITKRGQNVTFRCDPISEHNRLYWYRQTLGQGPEFLTYFQNEAQLEKSRLLSDRFSAERPKGSFSTLEIQRTEQGDSAMYLCASSLGVLDTQYFGPGTRLTVL.

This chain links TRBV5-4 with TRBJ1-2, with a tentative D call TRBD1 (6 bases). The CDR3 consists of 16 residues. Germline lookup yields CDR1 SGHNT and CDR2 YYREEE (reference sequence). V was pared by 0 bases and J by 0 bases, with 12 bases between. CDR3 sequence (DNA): TGTGCCAGCAGCTTGGTTCGGGGGGCTCCTAACTATGGCTACACCTTC. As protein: CASSLVRGAPNYGYTF. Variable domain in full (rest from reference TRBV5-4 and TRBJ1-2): ETGVTQSPTHLIKTRGQQVTLRCSSQSGHNTVSWYQQALGQGPQFIFQYYREEENGRGNFPPRFSGLQFPNYSSELNVNALELDDSALYLCASSLVRGAPNYGYTFGSGTRLTVV.

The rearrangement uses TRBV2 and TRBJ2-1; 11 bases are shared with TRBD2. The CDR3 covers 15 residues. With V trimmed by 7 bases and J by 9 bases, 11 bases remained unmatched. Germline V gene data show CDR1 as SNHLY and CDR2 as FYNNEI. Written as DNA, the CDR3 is TGTGCCAGCACAGCCGGACTAGCGGGCACTGGTGAGCAGTTCTTC. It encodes CASTAGLAGTGEQFF.

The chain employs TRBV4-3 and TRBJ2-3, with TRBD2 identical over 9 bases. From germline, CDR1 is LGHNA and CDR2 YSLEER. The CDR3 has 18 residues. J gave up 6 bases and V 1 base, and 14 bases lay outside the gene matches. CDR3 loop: CASSQGWVAGDPGDTQYF. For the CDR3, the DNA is TGCGCCAGCAGCCAAGGTTGGGTAGCGGGGGACCCTGGGGATACGCAGTATTTT.

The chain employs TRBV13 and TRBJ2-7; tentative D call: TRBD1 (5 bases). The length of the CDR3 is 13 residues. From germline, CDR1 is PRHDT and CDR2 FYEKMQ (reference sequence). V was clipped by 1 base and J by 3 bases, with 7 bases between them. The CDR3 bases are TGTGCCAGCAGCTTAGCAGGACACTACGAGCAGTACTTC. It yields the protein CASSLAGHYEQYF.

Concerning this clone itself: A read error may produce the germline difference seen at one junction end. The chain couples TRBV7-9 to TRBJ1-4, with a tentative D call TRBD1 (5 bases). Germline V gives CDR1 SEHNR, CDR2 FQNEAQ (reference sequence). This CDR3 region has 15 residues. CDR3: CSSSPTGQLDEKLFF. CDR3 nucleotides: TGTTCCAGCAGTCCAACAGGTCAGCTCGATGAAAAACTGTTTTTT. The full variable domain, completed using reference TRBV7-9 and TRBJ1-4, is DTGVSQNPRHKITKRGQNVTFRCDPISEHNRLYWYRQTLGQGPEFLTYFQNEAQLEKSRLLSDRFSAERPKGSFSTLEIQRTEQGDSAMYLCSSSPTGQLDEKLFFGSGTQLSVL.